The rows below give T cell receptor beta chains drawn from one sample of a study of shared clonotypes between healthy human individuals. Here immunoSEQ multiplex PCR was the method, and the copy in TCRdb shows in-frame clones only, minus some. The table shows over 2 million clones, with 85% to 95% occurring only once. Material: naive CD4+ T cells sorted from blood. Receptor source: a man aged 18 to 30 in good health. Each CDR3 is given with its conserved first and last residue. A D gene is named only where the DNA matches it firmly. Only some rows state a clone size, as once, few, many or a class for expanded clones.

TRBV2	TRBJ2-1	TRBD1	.	TGTGCCAGCAGTCAGGACAGGGGGGTCCACAATGAGCAGTTCTTC	CASSQDRGVHNEQFF
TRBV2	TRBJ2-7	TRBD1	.	TGTGCCAGCAGTGAACGCGGGACAGGAGCCTACGAGCAGTACTTC	CASSERGTGAYEQYF
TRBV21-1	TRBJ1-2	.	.	TGTGCCAGCAGCCCCCGAAGATTTTATGGCTACACCTTC	CASSPRRFYGYTF
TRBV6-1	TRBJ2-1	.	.	TGTGCCAGCATCGGACGGAGCTCCTACAATGAGCAGTTCTTC	CASIGRSSYNEQFF
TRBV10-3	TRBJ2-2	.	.	TGTGCCATCAGTGACAGTCCGGCCGGGGAGCTGTTTTTT	CAISDSPAGELFF
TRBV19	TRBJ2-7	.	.	TGTGCCAGTAGTACAGGGACGAACGAGCAGTACTTC	CASSTGTNEQYF
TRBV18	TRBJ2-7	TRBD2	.	TGTGCCAGCTCCCCCGGGACTAGCTACGAGCAGTACTTC	CASSPGTSYEQYF
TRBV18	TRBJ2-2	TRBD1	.	TGTGCCAGCTCACGAGGACAGGGCAGAGGGGAGCTGTTTTTT	CASSRGQGRGELFF
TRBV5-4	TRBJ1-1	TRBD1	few	TGTGCCAGCAGCTTCACAGGACAGGGAAACACTGAAGCTTTCTTT	CASSFTGQGNTEAFF
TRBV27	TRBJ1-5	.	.	TGTGCCAGCAGTCCCCTCGGGCAGACAAGCAATCAGCCCCAGCATTTT	CASSPLGQTSNQPQHF
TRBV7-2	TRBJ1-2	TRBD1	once	TGTGCCAGCAGCTCCCCCCGACAGGGGGCTAACTATGGCTACACCTTC	CASSSPRQGANYGYTF
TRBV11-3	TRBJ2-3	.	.	TGTGCCAGCAGCTCTTACAGAACGGATACGCAGTATTTT	CASSSYRTDTQYF
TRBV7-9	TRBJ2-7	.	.	TGTGCCAGCAGCCTCCGAGGGGCGAGTGAGCAGTACTTC	CASSLRGASEQYF
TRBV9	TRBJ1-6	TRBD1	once	TGTGCCAGCAGCGCCCGTATCGGCAGGGGGCCTCAACCCCTCCACTTT	CASSARIGRGPQPLHF
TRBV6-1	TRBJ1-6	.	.	TGTGCCAGCAGCGCAGCCTTGGCTTCACCCCTCCACTTT	CASSAALASPLHF
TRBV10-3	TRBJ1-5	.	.	TGTGCCATCAGAGCGGGGGCAGGGCAGCCCCAGCATTTT	CAIRAGAGQPQHF
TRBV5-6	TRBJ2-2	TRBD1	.	TGTGCCAGCAGCCCTGGGACAGTTGGGGAGCTGTTTTTT	CASSPGTVGELFF
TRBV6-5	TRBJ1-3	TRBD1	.	TGTGCCAGCAGTTACGGGGACAGGGTCTTTGGAAACACCATATATTTT	CASSYGDRVFGNTIYF
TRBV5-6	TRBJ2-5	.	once	TGTGCCAGCAGCCTTCGCAGGGGCGCGTTGTGGGAGACCCAGTACTTC	CASSLRRGALWETQYF
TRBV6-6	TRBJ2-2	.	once	TGTGCCAGCAACATACGAACGAACACCGGGGAGCTGTTTTTT	CASNIRTNTGELFF
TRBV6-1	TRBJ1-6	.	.	TGTGCCAGCAGTGCACAGGGAATATGGGGTAATTCACCCCTCCACTTT	CASSAQGIWGNSPLHF
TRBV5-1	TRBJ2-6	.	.	TGCGCCAGCAGCTTGGGTGGAGACTCTGGGGCCAACGTCCTGACTTTC	CASSLGGDSGANVLTF
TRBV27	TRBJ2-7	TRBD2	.	TGTGCCAGCAGTCCCGCGGGGAGGGCTGGCGAGCAGTACTTC	CASSPAGRAGEQYF
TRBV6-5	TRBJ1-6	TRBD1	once	TGTGCCAGCACCCCACCGGGACAGGATAATTCACCCCTCCACTTT	CASTPPGQDNSPLHF
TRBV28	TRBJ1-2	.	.	TGTGCCAGCAGTGAGGGGACATCTAACTATGGCTACACCTTC	CASSEGTSNYGYTF
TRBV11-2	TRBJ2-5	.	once	TGTGCCAGCAGCTTAGATCGGGGGCGGGTGCAAGAGACCCAGTACTTC	CASSLDRGRVQETQYF
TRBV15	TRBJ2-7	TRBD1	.	TGTGCCACCAGCAGCCCTCAGACAGGGCCAGGCTACGAGCAGTACTTC	CATSSPQTGPGYEQYF
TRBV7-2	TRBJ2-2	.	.	TGTGCCAGCAGCCGAGAACGTGCCAGGGAGCTGTTTTTT	CASSRERARELFF
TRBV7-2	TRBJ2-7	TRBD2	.	TGTGCCAGCAGCTTAGGATGGCGGGAGAGTCTCTACGAGCAGTACTTC	CASSLGWRESLYEQYF
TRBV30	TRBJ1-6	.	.	TGTGCCTGGAACAGGGAATTACGCTATAATTCACCCCTCCACTTT	CAWNRELRYNSPLHF
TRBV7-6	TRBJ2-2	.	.	TGTGCCAGCACCACCGGAAGGGGGGAGCTGTTTTTT	CASTTGRGELFF
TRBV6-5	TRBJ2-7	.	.	TGTGCCAGCAGCTCCAATAGGGGGGCCCTCTACGAGCAGTACTTC	CASSSNRGALYEQYF
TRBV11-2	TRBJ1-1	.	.	TGTGCCAGCAGCCCTGGGACATCGAACACTGAAGCTTTCTTT	CASSPGTSNTEAFF
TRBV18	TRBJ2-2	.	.	TGTGCCAGCTCACCACCGAGCGCCACCGGGGAGCTGTTTTTT	CASSPPSATGELFF
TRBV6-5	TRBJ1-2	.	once	TGTGCCAGCAGTTACATAAGGTCAGCCTACTATGGCTACACCTTC	CASSYIRSAYYGYTF
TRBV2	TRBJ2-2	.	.	TGTGCCAGCAGTGAAGCGGGGGACACCGGGGAGCTGTTTTTT	CASSEAGDTGELFF
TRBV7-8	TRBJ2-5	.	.	TGTGCCAGCAGCTTAAGTGTTTCTACTGGGAATCAAGAGACCCAGTACTTC	CASSLSVSTGNQETQYF
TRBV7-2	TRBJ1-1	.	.	TGTGCCAGCAGCTTAATCGCTGAAGCTTTCTTT	CASSLIAEAFF
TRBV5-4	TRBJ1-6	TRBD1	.	TGTGCCAGCAATTCAAGGGGGCGGTGGGATTCACCCCTCCACTTT	CASNSRGRWDSPLHF
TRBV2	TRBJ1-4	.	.	TGTGCCAGCAGCGCCACTGGGGGTGATAACGAAAAACTGTTTTTT	CASSATGGDNEKLFF
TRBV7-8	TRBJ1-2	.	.	TGTGCCAGCAGCTTAGGGACAGCTTCCTATGGCTACACCTTC	CASSLGTASYGYTF
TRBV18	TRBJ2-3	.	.	TGTGCCAGCTCACCTCCGGGCCCCACAGATACGCAGTATTTT	CASSPPGPTDTQYF
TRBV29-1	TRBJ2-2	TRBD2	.	TGCAGCGTTGTTATAGCGGGGATGAACACCGGGGAGCTGTTTTTT	CSVVIAGMNTGELFF
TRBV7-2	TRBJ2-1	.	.	TGTGCCAGCAGCTTAGCGGGAGGAGGGGGATACAATGAGCAGTTCTTC	CASSLAGGGGYNEQFF
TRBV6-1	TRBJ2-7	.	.	TGTGCCAGCAGTGAAGCAGGGCCCCCCGACGAGCAGTACTTC	CASSEAGPPDEQYF
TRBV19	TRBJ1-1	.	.	TGTGCCAGTAGTATAGATCGGGTGAAAGCTTTCTTT	CASSIDRVKAFF
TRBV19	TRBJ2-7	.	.	TGTGCCATCCGTCTCGGGAGCAAAGCCTACGAGCAGTACTTC	CAIRLGSKAYEQYF
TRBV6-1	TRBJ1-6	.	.	TGTGCCAGCAGTGAACGAGGAAATCCGAATTCACCCCTCCACTTT	CASSERGNPNSPLHF
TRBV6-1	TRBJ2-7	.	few	TGTGCCAGCAGGGGGGGACCGATAGCAGGCGAGCAGTACTTC	CASRGGPIAGEQYF
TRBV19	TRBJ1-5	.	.	TGTGCCAGTAGTGTATCTTTGGGCTATAGCAATCAGCCCCAGCATTTT	CASSVSLGYSNQPQHF
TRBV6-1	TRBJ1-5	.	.	TGTGCCAGCAGTGAAAGGGCGGGAGGAGGGAATCAGCCCCAGCATTTT	CASSERAGGGNQPQHF
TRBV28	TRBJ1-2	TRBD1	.	TGTGCCAGCAGTTTCGGACAGGGGGCTTATGGGCGTAACTATGGCTACACCTTC	CASSFGQGAYGRNYGYTF
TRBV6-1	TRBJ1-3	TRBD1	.	TGTGCCAGCAGTGAAGCAAGGACAGGGGGCAGCTCTGGAAACACCATATATTTT	CASSEARTGGSSGNTIYF